The text below deals with one T cell receptor beta chain. Antigen unknown. The data derive from a study of T cell repertoires in cytomegalovirus infection. Study details: Public signatures in TCR beta pointed to CMV infection and matching HLA type.

General study findings and limits: Clonotypes of TCR beta that were HLA-C-restricted and CMV-specific dominated the ex vivo response. Of the TCR beta families, the public ones yielded a cumulative frequency that identified carriers of CMV plus the relevant HLA.

Trimming removed 6 bases at V and 4 bases at J, with 18 bases between. Germline V CDR1 and CDR2: MNHEY, SVGEGT. CDR3 size: 15 residues. Using its own MiXCR run on the reads, TCRdb lists one record per CDR3 protein. The sample consists of about 310,000 distinct CDR3 sequences, around a sixth of them appearing once. The chain couples TRBV6-2 or TRBV6-3 to TRBJ2-5; either TRBD1 or TRBD2 may supply D (6 bases each). The TCR originated in a human donor in good health (CMV status not recorded). Some clones in this sample may be carry-over from other donors' samples. What was sequenced was PBMCs. CDR3 loop: CASSYAGARGETQYF. Written as DNA, the CDR3 is TGTGCCAGCAGCTATGCAGGGGCGCGGGGAGAGACCCAGTACTTC.